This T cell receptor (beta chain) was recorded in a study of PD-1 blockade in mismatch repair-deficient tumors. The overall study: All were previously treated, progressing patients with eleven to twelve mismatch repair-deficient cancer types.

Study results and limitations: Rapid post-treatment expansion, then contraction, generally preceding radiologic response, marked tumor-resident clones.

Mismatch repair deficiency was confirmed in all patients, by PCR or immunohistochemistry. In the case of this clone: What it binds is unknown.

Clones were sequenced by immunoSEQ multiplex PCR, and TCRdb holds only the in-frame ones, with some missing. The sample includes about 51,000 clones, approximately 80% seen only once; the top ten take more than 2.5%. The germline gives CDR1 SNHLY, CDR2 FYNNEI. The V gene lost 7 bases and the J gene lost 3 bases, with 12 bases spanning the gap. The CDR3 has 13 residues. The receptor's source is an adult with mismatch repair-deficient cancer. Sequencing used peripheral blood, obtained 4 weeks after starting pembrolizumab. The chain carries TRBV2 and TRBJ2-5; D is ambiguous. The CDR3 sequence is CASTRTAKETQYF. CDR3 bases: TGTGCCAGCACCAGGACGGCGAAAGAGACCCAGTACTTC.